This T cell receptor (beta chain) was sequenced in a study of regulatory T cells in long-lasting Graves disease. CDR3 regions were amplified by Arm-PCR using iRepertoire HTBI primers to build TCR beta libraries. TCRdb recomputed calls from the multiplex PCR reads with MiXCR, one row per CDR3 protein. Of approximately 400,000 distinct CDR3 sequences listed, about 15% were seen once; the top ten hold 16%. The CDR3 is made up of 15 amino acids. V lost 4 bases, J lost 5 bases, and 15 bases lay in between. Germline CDR1 and CDR2: ENHRY and SYGVKD. About this clonotype itself: Its specificity is not known.

Study-level results: Persistent disease exhibited a predilection for TRBV28, TRBJ1-2 and TRBJ2-5.

Time point noted: newly diagnosed GD, antithyroid drugs for less than 3 months. Following extraction of RNA from PBMCs, that RNA was used to make the TCR library. These same records also appear under a second study, on T cells in Graves' hyperthyroidism and ophthalmopathy. From that paper: The primer set for the first-round RT-PCR of the TCR CDR3 was HTBI.

The sample was peripheral blood mononuclear cells (PBMCs), taken at new diagnosis, from a patient treated with antithyroid drugs. The clonotype comes from a woman in her twenties or thirties with Graves disease. The genes are TRBV10-3 and TRBJ2-4; possibly TRBD2 for D (6 bases). The CDR3 bases are TGTGCCATCAGTGGTGAGGGAGGTCGCCAAAACATTCAGTACTTC. It specifies CAISGEGGRQNIQYF.